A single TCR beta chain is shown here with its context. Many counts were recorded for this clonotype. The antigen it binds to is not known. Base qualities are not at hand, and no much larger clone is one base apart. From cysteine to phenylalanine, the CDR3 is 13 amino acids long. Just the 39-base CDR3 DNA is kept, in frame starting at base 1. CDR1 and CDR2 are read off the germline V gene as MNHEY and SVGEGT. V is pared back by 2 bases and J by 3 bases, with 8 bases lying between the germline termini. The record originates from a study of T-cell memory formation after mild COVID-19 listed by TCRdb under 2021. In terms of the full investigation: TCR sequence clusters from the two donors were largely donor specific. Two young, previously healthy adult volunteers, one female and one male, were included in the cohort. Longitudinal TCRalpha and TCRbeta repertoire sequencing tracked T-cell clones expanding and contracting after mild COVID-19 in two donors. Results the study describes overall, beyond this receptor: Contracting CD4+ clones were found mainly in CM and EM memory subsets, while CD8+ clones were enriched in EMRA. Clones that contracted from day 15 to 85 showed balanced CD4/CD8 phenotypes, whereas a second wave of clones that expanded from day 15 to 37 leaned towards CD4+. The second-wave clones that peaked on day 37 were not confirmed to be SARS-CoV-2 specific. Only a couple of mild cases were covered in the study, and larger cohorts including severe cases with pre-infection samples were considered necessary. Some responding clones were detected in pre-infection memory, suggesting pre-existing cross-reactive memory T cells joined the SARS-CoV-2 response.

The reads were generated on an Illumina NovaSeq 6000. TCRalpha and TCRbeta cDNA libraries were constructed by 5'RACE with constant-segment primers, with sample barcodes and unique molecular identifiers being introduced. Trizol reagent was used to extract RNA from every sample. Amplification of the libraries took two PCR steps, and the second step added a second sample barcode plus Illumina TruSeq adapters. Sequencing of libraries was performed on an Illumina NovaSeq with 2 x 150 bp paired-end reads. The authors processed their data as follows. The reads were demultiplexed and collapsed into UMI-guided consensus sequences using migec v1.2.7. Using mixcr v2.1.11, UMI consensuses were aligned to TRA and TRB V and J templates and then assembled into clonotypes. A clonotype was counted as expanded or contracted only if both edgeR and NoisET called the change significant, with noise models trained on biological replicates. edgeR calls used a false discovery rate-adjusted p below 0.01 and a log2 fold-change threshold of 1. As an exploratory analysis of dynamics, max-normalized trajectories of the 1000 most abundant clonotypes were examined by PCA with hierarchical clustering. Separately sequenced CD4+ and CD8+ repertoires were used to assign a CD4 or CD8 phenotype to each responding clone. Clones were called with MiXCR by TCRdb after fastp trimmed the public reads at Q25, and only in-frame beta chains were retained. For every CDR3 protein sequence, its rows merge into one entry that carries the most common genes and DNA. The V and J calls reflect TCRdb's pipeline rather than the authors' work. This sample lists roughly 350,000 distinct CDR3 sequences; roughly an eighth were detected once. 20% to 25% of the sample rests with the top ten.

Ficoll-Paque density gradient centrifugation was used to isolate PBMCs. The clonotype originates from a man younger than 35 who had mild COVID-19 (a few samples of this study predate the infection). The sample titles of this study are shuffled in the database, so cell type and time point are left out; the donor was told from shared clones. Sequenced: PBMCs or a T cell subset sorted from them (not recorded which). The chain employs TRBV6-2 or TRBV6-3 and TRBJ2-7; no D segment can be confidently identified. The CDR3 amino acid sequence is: CASSYRNSYEQYF. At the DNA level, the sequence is TGTGCCAGCAGTTACCGTAACAGCTACGAGCAGTACTTC.